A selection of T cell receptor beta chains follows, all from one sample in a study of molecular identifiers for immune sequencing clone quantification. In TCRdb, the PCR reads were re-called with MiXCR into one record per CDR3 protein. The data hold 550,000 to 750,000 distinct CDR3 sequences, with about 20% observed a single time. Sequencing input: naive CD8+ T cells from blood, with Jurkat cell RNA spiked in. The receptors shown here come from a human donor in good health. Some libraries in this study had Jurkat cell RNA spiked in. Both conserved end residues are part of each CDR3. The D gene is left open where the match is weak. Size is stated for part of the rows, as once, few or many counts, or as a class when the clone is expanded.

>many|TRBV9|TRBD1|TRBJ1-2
CASSVIPDRARGYTF
TGTGCCAGCAGCGTAATCCCCGACAGGGCTCGTGGCTACACCTTC
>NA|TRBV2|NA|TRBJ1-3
CASRVDTSSGNTIYF
TGTGCCAGCAGGGTGGACACGAGCTCTGGAAACACCATATATTTT
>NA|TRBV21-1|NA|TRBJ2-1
CASSKPAGEGTEQFF
TGTGCCAGCAGCAAACCCGCCGGGGAGGGCACTGAGCAGTTCTTC
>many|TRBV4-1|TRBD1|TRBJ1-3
CASSQEGTGGRNTIYF
TGCGCCAGCAGCCAAGAAGGGACAGGGGGAAGAAACACCATATATTTT
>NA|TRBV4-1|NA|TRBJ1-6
CASSQDPQGVGNSPLHF
TGCGCCAGCAGCCAAGACCCACAGGGTGTTGGGAATTCACCCCTCCACTTT
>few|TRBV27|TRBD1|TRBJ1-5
CASSPLTGPYSNQPQHF
TGTGCCAGCAGTCCATTGACAGGGCCTTATAGCAATCAGCCCCAGCATTTT
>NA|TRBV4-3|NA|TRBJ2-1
CASSQDITSYNEQLF
TGCGCCAGCAGCCAAGATATAACTAGCTACAATGAGCAGCTCTTC
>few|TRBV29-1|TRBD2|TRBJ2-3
CGAPSWSSGDITDTQYF
TGCGGAGCCCCGTCTTGGTCTAGCGGGGATATCACAGATACGCAGTACTTT
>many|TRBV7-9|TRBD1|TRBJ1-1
CASSSTGANTEAFF
TGTGCCAGCAGCTCGACAGGGGCAAACACTGAAGCTTTCTTT
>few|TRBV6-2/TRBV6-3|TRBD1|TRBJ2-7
CASSYLRQGSYEQYF
TGTGCCAGCAGTTACCTGAGACAGGGCTCCTACGAGCAGTACTTC
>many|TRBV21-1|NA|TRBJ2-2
CASSKEGAPGTPGELFF
TGTGCCAGCAGCAAAGAGGGGGCTCCCGGGACTCCCGGGGAGCTGTTTTTT
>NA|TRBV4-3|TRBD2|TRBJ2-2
CASSQDGLAGGITGELFF
TGCGCCAGCAGCCAAGATGGGCTAGCGGGGGGGATCACCGGGGAGCTGTTTTTT
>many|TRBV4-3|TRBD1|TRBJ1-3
CASSQPGQVFGNTIYF
TGCGCCAGCAGCCAACCGGGACAGGTGTTTGGAAACACCATATATTTT
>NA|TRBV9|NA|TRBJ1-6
CASSDSKTGHSPLHF
TGTGCCAGCAGCGATAGTAAAACAGGGCATTCACCCCTCCACTTT
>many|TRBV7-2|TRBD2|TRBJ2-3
CASSRTSGYPGLEDTQYF
TGTGCCAGCAGCCGGACTAGCGGCTACCCTGGTTTGGAAGATACGCAGTATTTT
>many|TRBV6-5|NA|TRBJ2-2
CASSYGPGSAGELFF
TGTGCCAGCAGTTATGGTCCGGGGTCGGCCGGGGAGCTGTTTTTT
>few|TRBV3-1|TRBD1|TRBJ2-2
CASSQEGRGLGGELFF
TGTGCCAGCAGCCAAGAGGGCAGGGGGCTCGGCGGGGAGCTGTTTTTT
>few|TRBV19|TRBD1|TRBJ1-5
CASSTIDRGNQPQHF
TGTGCCAGTAGCACCATTGACAGGGGCAATCAGCCCCAGCATTTT
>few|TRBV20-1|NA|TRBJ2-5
CSARDQQGIGSNYETQYF
TGCAGTGCTAGAGACCAACAGGGTATTGGGAGTAATTACGAGACCCAGTACTTC
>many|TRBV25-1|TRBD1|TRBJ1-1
CASSEATGGTEAFF
TGTGCCAGCAGTGAAGCGACAGGGGGCACTGAAGCTTTCTTT
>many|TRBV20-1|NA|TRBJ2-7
CSAISAEPSSYEQYF
TGCAGTGCTATAAGCGCAGAACCAAGCTCCTACGAGCAGTACTTC
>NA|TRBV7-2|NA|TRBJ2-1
CASSAIPYNEQFF
TGTGCCAGCAGCGCTATCCCCTACAATGAGCAGTTCTTC
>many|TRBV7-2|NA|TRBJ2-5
CASSHTMVGQETQYF
TGTGCCAGCAGCCATACCATGGTGGGTCAAGAGACCCAGTACTTC
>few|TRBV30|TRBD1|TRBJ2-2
CAWSRGQGLGELFF
TGTGCCTGGAGTCGGGGACAGGGTTTAGGGGAGCTGTTTTTT
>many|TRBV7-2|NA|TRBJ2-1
CASSPGSGYNEQFF
TGTGCCAGCAGCCCAGGTAGCGGCTACAATGAGCAGTTCTTC
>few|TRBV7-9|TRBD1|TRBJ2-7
CASSADDRGLFYEQYF
TGTGCCAGCAGCGCGGACGACAGGGGACTTTTCTACGAGCAGTACTTC
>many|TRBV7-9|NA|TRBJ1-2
CASSLGSGSPSNYGYTF
TGTGCCAGCAGCTTAGGTTCAGGGTCCCCGAGTAACTATGGCTACACCTTC
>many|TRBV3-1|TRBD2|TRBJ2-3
CASSQIAGGPSDTQYF
TGTGCCAGCAGCCAAATAGCGGGGGGGCCTTCCGATACGCAGTATTTT
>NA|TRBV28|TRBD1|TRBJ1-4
CASSSTGGFTTDEKLFF
TGTGCCAGCAGTTCGACAGGGGGCTTTACAACTGATGAAAAACTGTTTTTT
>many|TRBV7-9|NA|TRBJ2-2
CASSAPLNTGELFF
TGTGCCAGCAGCGCTCCCTTGAACACCGGGGAGCTGTTTTTT
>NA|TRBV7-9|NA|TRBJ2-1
CASSLQQGLNNEQFF
TGTGCCAGCAGCTTACAACAGGGACTGAACAATGAGCAGTTCTTC
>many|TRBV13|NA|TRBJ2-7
CASSLFGSGMDQYF
TGTGCCAGCAGCTTATTCGGGTCTGGTATGGATCAGTACTTC
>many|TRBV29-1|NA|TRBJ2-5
CSVETGDIQETQYF
TGCAGCGTTGAGACGGGAGACATCCAAGAGACCCAGTACTTC
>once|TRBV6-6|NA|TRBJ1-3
CASSPRIPNSGNTLYF
TGTGCCAGCAGTCCCAGGATCCCGAACTCTGGAAACACCCTATATTTT
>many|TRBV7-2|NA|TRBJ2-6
CASSLVGAGANVLTF
TGTGCCAGCAGCTTAGTAGGGGCTGGGGCCAACGTCCTGACTTTC
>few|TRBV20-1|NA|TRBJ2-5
CSLNHGETQYF
TGCAGCCTCAATCATGGGGAGACCCAGTACTTC
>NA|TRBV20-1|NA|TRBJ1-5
CSLGGGDRNQPRHF
TGCAGTCTTGGGGGAGGAGACCGGAATCAGCCCCGGCATTTT
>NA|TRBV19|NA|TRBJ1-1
CASSGRTDMNTEAFF
TGTGCCAGTAGTGGTAGGACGGACATGAACACTGAAGCTTTCTTT
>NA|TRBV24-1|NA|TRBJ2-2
CATSHQNTGELFF
TGTGCCACTTCCCACCAGAACACCGGGGAGCTGTTTTTT
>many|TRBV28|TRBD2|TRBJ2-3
CASSRGTSRNF
TGTGCCAGCAGTCGGGGGACTAGTAGGAATTTT
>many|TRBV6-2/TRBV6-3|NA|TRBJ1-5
CASSLTVDQPQHF
TGTGCCAGCAGCCTAACAGTGGATCAGCCCCAGCATTTT
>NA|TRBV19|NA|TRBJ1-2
CASSPFDRNYGYTF
TGTGCCAGTAGTCCCTTCGACAGAAACTATGGCTACACCTTC